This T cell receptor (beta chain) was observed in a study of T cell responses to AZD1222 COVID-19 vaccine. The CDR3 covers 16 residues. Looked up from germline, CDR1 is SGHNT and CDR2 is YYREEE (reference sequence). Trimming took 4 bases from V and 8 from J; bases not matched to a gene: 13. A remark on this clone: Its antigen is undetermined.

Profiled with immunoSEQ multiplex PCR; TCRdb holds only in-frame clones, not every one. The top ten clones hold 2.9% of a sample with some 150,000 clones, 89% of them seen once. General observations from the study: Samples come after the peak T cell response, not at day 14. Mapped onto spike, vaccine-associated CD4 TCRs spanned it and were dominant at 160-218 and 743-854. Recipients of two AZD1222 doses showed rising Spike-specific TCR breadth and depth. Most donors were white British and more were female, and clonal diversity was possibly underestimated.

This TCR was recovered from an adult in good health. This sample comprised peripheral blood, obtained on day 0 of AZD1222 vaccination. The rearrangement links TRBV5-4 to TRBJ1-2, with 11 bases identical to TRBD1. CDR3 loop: CASSDRFRDRGLGYTF. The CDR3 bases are TGTGCCAGCAGCGATAGATTCCGGGACAGGGGGTTAGGCTACACCTTC.